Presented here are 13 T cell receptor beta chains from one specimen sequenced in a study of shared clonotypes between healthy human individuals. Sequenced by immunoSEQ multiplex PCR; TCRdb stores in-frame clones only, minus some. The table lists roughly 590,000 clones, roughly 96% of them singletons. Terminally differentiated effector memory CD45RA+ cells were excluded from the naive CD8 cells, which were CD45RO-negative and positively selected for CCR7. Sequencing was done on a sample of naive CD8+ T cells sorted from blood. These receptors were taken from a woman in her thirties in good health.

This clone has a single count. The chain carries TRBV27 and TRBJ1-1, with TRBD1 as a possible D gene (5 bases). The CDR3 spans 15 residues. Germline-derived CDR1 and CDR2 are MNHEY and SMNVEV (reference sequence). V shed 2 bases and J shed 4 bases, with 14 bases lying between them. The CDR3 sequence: CASSLAGALSTEAFF. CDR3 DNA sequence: TGTGCCAGCAGTTTAGCTGGGGCCTTGAGCACTGAAGCTTTCTTT.

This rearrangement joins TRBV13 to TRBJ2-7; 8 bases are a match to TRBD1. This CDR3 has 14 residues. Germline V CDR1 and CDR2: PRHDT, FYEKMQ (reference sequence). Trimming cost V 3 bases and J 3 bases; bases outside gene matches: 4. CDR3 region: CASSFRDRYYEQYF. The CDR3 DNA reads TGTGCCAGCAGCTTCCGGGACAGGTACTACGAGCAGTACTTC. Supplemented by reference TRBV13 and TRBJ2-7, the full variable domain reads AAGVIQSPRHLIKEKRETATLKCYPIPRHDTVYWYQQGPGQDPQFLISFYEKMQSDKGSIPDRFSAQQFSDYHSELNMSSLELGDSALYFCASSFRDRYYEQYFGPGTRLTVT.

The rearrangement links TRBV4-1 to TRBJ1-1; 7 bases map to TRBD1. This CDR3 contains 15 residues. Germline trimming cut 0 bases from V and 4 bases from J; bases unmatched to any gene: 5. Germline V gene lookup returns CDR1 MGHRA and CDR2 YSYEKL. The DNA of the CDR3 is TGCGCCAGCAGCCAAGATCAGGGGGGCCTCACTGAAGCTTTCTTT. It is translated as CASSQDQGGLTEAFF.

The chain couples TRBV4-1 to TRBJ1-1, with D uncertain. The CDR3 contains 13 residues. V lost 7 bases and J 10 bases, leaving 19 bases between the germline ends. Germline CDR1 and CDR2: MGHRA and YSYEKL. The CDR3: CASISEGLPVAFF. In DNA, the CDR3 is TGCGCCAGCATTTCGGAGGGCCTACCAGTAGCTTTCTTT.

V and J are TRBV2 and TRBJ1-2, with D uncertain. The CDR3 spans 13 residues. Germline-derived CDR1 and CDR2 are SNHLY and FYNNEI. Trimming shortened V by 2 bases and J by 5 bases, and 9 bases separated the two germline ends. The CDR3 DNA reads TGTGCCAGCAGTGAATGGCCTCCTTATGGCTACACCTTC. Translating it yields CASSEWPPYGYTF.

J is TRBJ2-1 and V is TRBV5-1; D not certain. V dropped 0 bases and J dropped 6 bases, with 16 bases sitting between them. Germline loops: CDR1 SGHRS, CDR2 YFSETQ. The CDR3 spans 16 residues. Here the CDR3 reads CASSLVSLPKSNEQFF. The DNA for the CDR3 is TGCGCCAGCAGCTTGGTTTCCCTCCCCAAAAGCAATGAGCAGTTCTTC.

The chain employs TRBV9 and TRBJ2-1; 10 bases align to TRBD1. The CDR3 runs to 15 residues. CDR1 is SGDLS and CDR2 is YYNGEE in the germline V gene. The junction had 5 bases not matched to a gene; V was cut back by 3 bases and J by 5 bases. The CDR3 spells CASSGTDRGDNEQFF. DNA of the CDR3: TGTGCCAGCAGCGGGACGGACAGGGGGGACAATGAGCAGTTCTTC.

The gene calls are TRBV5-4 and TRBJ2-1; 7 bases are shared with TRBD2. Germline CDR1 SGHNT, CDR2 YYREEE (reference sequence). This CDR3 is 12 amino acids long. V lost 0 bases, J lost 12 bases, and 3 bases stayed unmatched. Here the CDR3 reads CASSLGPGGQFF. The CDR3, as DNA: TGTGCCAGCAGCTTGGGACCGGGGGGGCAGTTCTTC.

The CDR3 sequence is CASGAWQETQYF. CDR3 sequence (DNA): TGTGCCAGCGGCGCATGGCAAGAGACCCAGTACTTC. This chain links TRBV5-6 with TRBJ2-5; D unresolved. The germline V and J ends were trimmed by 7 bases and 2 bases, with 9 bases remaining between them. Germline V gives CDR1 SGHDT, CDR2 YYEEEE. The CDR3 loop spans 12 amino acids.

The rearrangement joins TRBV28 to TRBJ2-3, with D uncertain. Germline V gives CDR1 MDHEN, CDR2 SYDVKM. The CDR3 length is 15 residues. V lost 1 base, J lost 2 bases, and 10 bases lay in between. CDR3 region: CASSLFPGLTDTQYF. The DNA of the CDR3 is TGTGCCAGCAGTTTATTCCCCGGCCTCACAGATACGCAGTATTTT.

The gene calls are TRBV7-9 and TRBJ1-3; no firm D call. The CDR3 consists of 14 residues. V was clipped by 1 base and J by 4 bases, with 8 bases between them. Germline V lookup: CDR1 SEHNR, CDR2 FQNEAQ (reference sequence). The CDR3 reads CASSLVEAGNTIYF. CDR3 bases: TGTGCCAGCAGCTTAGTAGAAGCAGGAAACACCATATATTTT.

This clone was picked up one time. CDR3 protein: CASSFGTLGTGELFF. The CDR3 DNA reads TGTGCCAGCAGCTTTGGCACCCTGGGGACCGGGGAGCTGTTTTTT. The chain couples TRBV7-2 to TRBJ2-2; D is unresolved. The CDR3 spans 15 residues. CDR1 SGHTA and CDR2 FQGNSA come from the germline V gene. Trimming shortened V by 3 bases and J by 5 bases, and 13 bases separated the two germline ends.

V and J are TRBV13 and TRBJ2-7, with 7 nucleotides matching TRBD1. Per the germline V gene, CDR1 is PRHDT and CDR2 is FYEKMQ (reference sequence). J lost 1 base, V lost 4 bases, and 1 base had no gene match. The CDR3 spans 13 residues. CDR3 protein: CASSWDRSYEQYF. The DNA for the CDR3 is TGTGCCAGCAGCTGGGACAGATCCTACGAGCAGTACTTC. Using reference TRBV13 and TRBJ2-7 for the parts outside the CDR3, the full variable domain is AAGVIQSPRHLIKEKRETATLKCYPIPRHDTVYWYQQGPGQDPQFLISFYEKMQSDKGSIPDRFSAQQFSDYHSELNMSSLELGDSALYFCASSWDRSYEQYFGPGTRLTVT.